One and the same sample provided the 31 T cell receptor beta chains below, sequenced in a study of cytomegalovirus exposure and HLA in healthy donors (dated 2017 in TCRdb). Libraries were constructed by the immunoSEQ multiplex PCR assay. The table comes from immuneACCESS by way of TCRdb, which keeps in-frame sequences with V and J called. Part of the clones is missing from these tables; in studies checked, under half for an unresolved V gene and the rest for unknown reasons. The sample table lists roughly 100,000 clones, approximately 94% of them with a count of one. 0.89% of the sample lies in the top ten. Sequenced: PBMCs. The receptors stem from a woman in her late teens or twenties in good health and CMV-seronegative.

The chain uses TRBV30 and TRBJ1-1; 8 bases line up with TRBD1. Germline CDR1 reads GTSNPN; CDR2 reads SVGIG (reference sequence). The CDR3 length is 12 residues. The V gene end was trimmed by 0 bases and the J gene end by 11 bases; junction bases not matched to a gene: 5. CDR3 sequence reads: CAWSVQGVRAFF. The CDR3 DNA reads TGTGCCTGGAGTGTACAGGGGGTGCGCGCTTTCTTT.

The chain is built from TRBV7-9 and TRBJ2-7; TRBD2 agrees at 7 bases. The CDR3 consists of 17 residues. In germline, CDR1 is SEHNR, CDR2 FQNEAQ (reference sequence). V was pared by 5 bases and J by 1 base, with 14 bases of the junction left unmatched. The DNA of the CDR3 is TGTGCCAGCAGCCCCCCAGGGCTAGCGGACCGATCCTACGAGCAGTACTTC. This encodes CASSPPGLADRSYEQYF.

The chain links TRBV27 to TRBJ2-1; 16 bases map to TRBD2. The CDR3 loop spans 22 amino acids. The V gene's germline CDR1 is MNHEY and CDR2 SMNVEV (reference sequence). V lost 0 bases to trimming and J lost 4 bases; unmatched junction nucleotides: 15. The CDR3 protein is CASSLSRPTGLAGGPRYNEQFF. The CDR3 coding sequence is TGTGCCAGCAGTTTATCCCGACCTACGGGACTAGCGGGAGGGCCGCGTTACAATGAGCAGTTCTTC.

J is TRBJ1-2 and V is TRBV30; D uncertain. The CDR3 covers 16 residues. CDR1 is GTSNPN and CDR2 is SVGIG in the germline V gene (reference sequence). V lost 0 bases and J lost 2, with 16 bases in between. The CDR3 DNA follows: TGTGCCTGGAGTGTACTAGGTCTAAACTCGAACTATGGCTACACCTTC. This encodes CAWSVLGLNSNYGYTF. Combining the CDR3 with reference TRBV30 and TRBJ1-2 gives the whole variable domain SQTIHQWPATLVQPVGSPLSLECTVEGTSNPNLYWYRQAAGRGLQLLFYSVGIGQISSEVPQNLSASRPQDRQFILSSKKLLLSDSGFYLCAWSVLGLNSNYGYTFGSGTRLTVV.

V and J are TRBV9 and TRBJ2-2; a weak D match, TRBD1 (5 bases). CDR1 is SGDLS, CDR2 YYNGEE, per germline. This CDR3 comprises 13 residues. V shed 7 bases and J shed 0 bases, with 7 bases lying between them. DNA for the CDR3: TGTGCCAGCGGGGCGTCGAACACCGGGGAGCTGTTTTTT. It specifies CASGASNTGELFF.

The chain carries TRBV11-2 and TRBJ2-3; D might be TRBD2 (7 bases). The V and J ends lost 7 bases and 6 bases respectively, with 17 bases between them. CDR3 length equals 14 residues. The germline CDR1 and CDR2 sequences are SGHAT and FQNNGV. The CDR3 spells CASTRSWGGDTQYF. In nucleotides, the CDR3 is TGTGCCAGCACCCGATCGTGGGGGGGCGATACGCAGTATTTT.

V usage is TRBV7-9 and J usage is TRBJ2-2; a possible D gene is TRBD2 (5 bases). Germline V gives CDR1 SEHNR, CDR2 FQNEAQ (reference sequence). The V gene lost 3 bases and the J gene lost 14 bases, with 13 bases spanning the gap. The CDR3 contains 12 residues. The CDR3 coding sequence is TGTGCCAGCAGCTTGGCGGCCGGGGTCCTGTTTTTT. This codes for CASSLAAGVLFF.

The chain is built from TRBV10-3 and TRBJ2-1; the match to TRBD2 covers 8 bases. This CDR3 is built from 14 residues. In germline, CDR1 is ENHRY, CDR2 SYGVKD. The ends lost 5 bases at V and 9 bases at J; junction bases unmatched: 9. As DNA, the CDR3 is TGTGCCATCAGTTGGAACGGGGGGGCCGGTGAGCAGTTCTTC. Protein product: CAISWNGGAGEQFF.

The rearrangement links TRBV2 to TRBJ1-5; D not certain. Germline lookup yields CDR1 SNHLY and CDR2 FYNNEI. Trimming took 6 bases from V and 2 from J, leaving 11 bases between them. CDR3 length equals 14 residues. CDR3 coding DNA: TGTGCCAGCAGACAGCAATATGGCAATCAGCCCCAGCATTTT. Translating gives CASRQQYGNQPQHF. The full variable domain, rest sourced from reference TRBV2 and TRBJ1-5, is EPEVTQTPSHQVTQMGQEVILRCVPISNHLYFYWYRQILGQKVEFLVSFYNNEISEKSEIFDDQFSVERPDGSNFTLKIRSTKLEDSAMYFCASRQQYGNQPQHFGDGTRLSIL.

As DNA, the CDR3 is TGCGCCAGCAGTCCAGAAACAGGGGGGTGGACTGAAGCTTTCTTT. Protein product: CASSPETGGWTEAFF. The rearrangement links TRBV5-1 to TRBJ1-1, with TRBD1 matching over 8 bases. The CDR3 length is 15 residues. V dropped 5 bases and J dropped 5; count of bases not matched to a gene: 11. Germline CDR1 and CDR2: SGHRS and YFSETQ.

This clone appeared once. J is TRBJ2-1 and V is TRBV11-2, with TRBD2 matching 10 bases. The CDR3 has 15 amino acids. The V segment lost 6 bases and the J segment 7 bases; nucleotides outside the gene matches: 9. The germline gives CDR1 SGHAT, CDR2 FQNNGV. The DNA for the CDR3 is TGTGCCAGCAGGGAGCCGGGACTAGCGTCTAATGAGCAGTTCTTC. Its protein is CASREPGLASNEQFF.

This sequence joins TRBV5-1 and TRBJ2-1, with 9 positions matching TRBD2. CDR1 and CDR2 from the germline V gene are SGHRS and YFSETQ. V trimming: 5 bases; J trimming: 2 bases; junction bases outside the gene matches: 2. The CDR3 runs to 14 residues. CDR3 protein: CASSGGGAYNEQFF. DNA of the CDR3: TGCGCCAGCAGTGGCGGGGGGGCCTACAATGAGCAGTTCTTC.

The chain joins TRBV18 to TRBJ2-1; 7 bases are shared with TRBD2. The trim removed 2 bases at V and 7 bases at J, leaving 11 bases unmatched. This CDR3 has 16 amino acids. Germline V gene data show CDR1 as KGHSH and CDR2 as LQKENI. CDR3 amino acids: CASSPVSGISENEQFF. The CDR3 nucleotides are TGTGCCAGCTCACCAGTGAGCGGGATATCTGAAAATGAGCAGTTCTTC.

This chain uses TRBV11-3 with TRBJ2-3, with 11 bases fitting TRBD2. J was trimmed by 2 bases and V by 6 bases; bases with no gene match: 7. The CDR3 covers 16 residues. Germline CDR1 reads SGHNT; CDR2 reads YENEEA. CDR3 sequence: CASRHGLAGDTDTQYF. The CDR3 DNA is TGTGCCAGCAGGCATGGACTAGCGGGCGACACAGATACGCAGTATTTT.

The chain uses TRBV27 and TRBJ2-3; 11 nucleotides match TRBD2. Germline trimming cut 6 bases from V and 0 bases from J; bases unmatched to any gene: 5. Per germline, CDR1 MNHEY and CDR2 SMNVEV (reference sequence). CDR3 length: 16 residues. CDR3 sequence reads: CASRTSGTLSTDTQYF. The CDR3 nucleotides are TGTGCCAGCAGGACTAGCGGGACCCTAAGCACAGATACGCAGTATTTT.

This clone came up once. Sequence at one end of the junction differs from germline and may be a read error. J is TRBJ2-3 and V is TRBV7-7; D call uncertain. Germline V gene sequence: CDR1 SSHAT, CDR2 FNYEAQ (reference sequence). The CDR3 totals 13 residues. The DNA for the CDR3 is TGTGCTAGCAGCTCGGTACGGACAGATACGCAGTATTTT. Its translation is CASSSVRTDTQYF. Complete variable domain (other parts from reference TRBV7-7 and TRBJ2-3): GAGVSQSPRYKVTKRGQDVTLRCDPISSHATLYWYQQALGQGPEFLTYFNYEAQPDKSGLPSDRFSAERPEGSISTLTIQRTEQRDSAMYRCASSSVRTDTQYFGPGTRLTVL.

This chain connects TRBV4-1 to TRBJ2-7; D might be TRBD2 (5 bases). The germline gives CDR1 MGHRA, CDR2 YSYEKL. The CDR3 is 16 amino acids. The V and J ends lost 4 bases and 4 bases respectively, with 20 bases between them. This chain's CDR3 is CASSLAGWGVEYEQYF. In DNA form, the CDR3 reads TGCGCCAGCAGCCTCGCCGGGTGGGGAGTTGAGTACGAGCAGTACTTC.

The V gene is TRBV5-1, the J gene TRBJ2-1, with D perhaps matching TRBD1 (5 bases). The CDR3 covers 15 residues. Trimming left V 1 base short and J 8 bases short, with 16 bases between. CDR1 is SGHRS, CDR2 YFSETQ, per germline. The CDR3: CASSLSGHPADEQFF. As DNA, the CDR3 is TGCGCCAGCAGCTTGTCCGGACACCCGGCGGATGAGCAGTTCTTC. Filled out from reference TRBV5-1 and TRBJ2-1, the complete variable domain reads KAGVTQTPRYLIKTRGQQVTLSCSPISGHRSVSWYQQTPGQGLQFLFEYFSETQRNKGNFPGRFSGRQFSNSRSEMNVSTLELGDSALYLCASSLSGHPADEQFFGPGTRLTVL.

The J gene is TRBJ2-1, the V gene TRBV4-3; 12 bases are a match to TRBD2. The CDR3 is 16 amino acids. CDR1 is LGHNA and CDR2 is YSLEER in the germline V gene. With 4 bases clipped from V and 3 bases from J, the junction kept 4 bases outside the gene matches. This chain's CDR3 is CASSRVLAGGYNEQFF. The CDR3 DNA reads TGCGCCAGCAGCCGCGTACTAGCGGGGGGCTACAATGAGCAGTTCTTC.

The chain combines TRBV5-6 with TRBJ2-2; D is possibly TRBD1 (7 bases). V was shortened by 4 bases and J by 4 bases, with 17 bases between the two germline ends. Germline CDR1 SGHDT, CDR2 YYEEEE. The CDR3 loop spans 16 amino acids. CDR3 residues: CASSPVGGGSTGELFF. CDR3 DNA: TGTGCCAGCAGCCCTGTTGGAGGGGGCAGCACCGGGGAGCTGTTTTTT.

In this sample, this clone turned up once. The V and J genes are TRBV30 and TRBJ2-3; 10 positions match TRBD2. Per the germline V gene, CDR1 is GTSNPN and CDR2 is SVGIG (reference sequence). The CDR3 loop spans 15 amino acids. V lost 4 bases, J lost 3 bases, and 7 bases stayed unmatched. The CDR3 coding sequence is TGTGCCTGGATATTAGCGGGGGGCCCTACAGATACGCAGTATTTT. It yields the protein CAWILAGGPTDTQYF.

This chain connects TRBV7-8 to TRBJ1-6; D is uncertain. V lost 1 base and J 7 bases, leaving 5 bases between the germline ends. This CDR3 has 13 amino acids. Germline CDR1 SGHVS, CDR2 FQNEAQ. CDR3 DNA: TGTGCCAGCAGCTTAGACGGGAATTCACCCCTCCACTTT. Its protein is CASSLDGNSPLHF.

V usage is TRBV7-2 and J usage is TRBJ1-1; D call uncertain. The CDR3 spans 15 residues. Trimming removed 4 bases from V and 1 base from J, with 13 bases in between. The germline V gene has CDR1 SGHTA and CDR2 FQGNSA. This CDR3 reads CASSSELTGNTEAFF. As DNA, the CDR3 is TGTGCCAGCAGCTCGGAACTGACGGGGAACACTGAAGCTTTCTTT.

This sequence joins TRBV29-1 and TRBJ2-2; 9 bases match TRBD1. Germline V gene lookup returns CDR1 SQVTM and CDR2 ANQGSEA. The CDR3 is made up of 14 amino acids. Trimming removed 5 bases from V and 4 bases from J; junction bases left unmatched: 5. The CDR3 coding sequence is TGCAGCGTTAGGACAGGGGCGGGCACCGGGGAGCTGTTTTTT. This sequence encodes CSVRTGAGTGELFF.

The chain carries TRBV7-2 and TRBJ2-3, with D tentatively TRBD2 (5 bases). Germline CDR1 SGHTA, CDR2 FQGNSA. Trimming left V 1 base short and J 4 bases short, with 9 bases between. The CDR3 extends over 14 amino acids. CDR3 region: CASSLGGFSDTQYF. CDR3 nucleotide sequence: TGTGCCAGCAGCTTAGGAGGGTTTTCAGATACGCAGTATTTT.

This chain links TRBV30 with TRBJ2-7; 7 bases align to TRBD2. The CDR3 sequence is 14 residues long. V shed 2 bases, J shed 6 bases, and the junction held 10 bases outside the gene matches. The germline CDR1 and CDR2 sequences are GTSNPN and SVGIG (reference sequence). The CDR3 nucleotides read TGTGCCTGGAGTTATGCGGGGTGGGAGGGCGAGCAGTACTTC. Amino acid sequence: CAWSYAGWEGEQYF.

This clone was seen once. This rearrangement joins TRBV2 to TRBJ2-2; 10 bases line up with TRBD2. Trimming removed 3 bases from V and 1 base from J; junction bases left unmatched: 5. This CDR3 spans 17 amino acids. Per germline, CDR1 SNHLY and CDR2 FYNNEI. CDR3 bases: TGTGCCAGCAGTGAGATGGGACTAGCGAGGAACACCGGGGAGCTGTTTTTT. Translation: CASSEMGLARNTGELFF.

V usage is TRBV2 and J usage is TRBJ2-1, with TRBD2 matching 9 bases. The V gene's germline CDR1 is SNHLY and CDR2 FYNNEI. The CDR3 is 14 amino acids. J was trimmed by 4 bases and V by 6 bases; bases with no gene match: 4. The CDR3 DNA reads as TGTGCCAGCAGAGGACTAGCGCAGTACAATGAGCAGTTCTTC. The encoded protein is CASRGLAQYNEQFF.

The chain has TRBV5-1 and TRBJ1-2; possibly TRBD1 for D (6 bases). Germline CDR1 SGHRS, CDR2 YFSETQ. The CDR3 totals 14 residues. V was pared by 5 bases and J by 0 bases, with 11 bases between. In DNA, the CDR3 is TGCGCCAGCAGACCCGGACAGTCTAACTATGGCTACACCTTC. Residues: CASRPGQSNYGYTF.

The chain joins TRBV10-3 to TRBJ1-5, with a weak D call TRBD1 (5 bases). CDR1 is ENHRY, CDR2 SYGVKD, per germline. V was trimmed by 3 bases and J by 8 bases, leaving 11 bases between them. The CDR3 length is 13 residues. The CDR3 DNA sequence: TGTGCCATCAGTGACAGGGATGGCGAGCCCCAGCATTTT. This encodes CAISDRDGEPQHF.

The chain uses TRBV19 and TRBJ1-1; D call uncertain. V lost 10 bases to trimming and J lost 2 bases, with 14 bases between them. This CDR3 spans 13 amino acids. Germline V gives CDR1 LNHDA, CDR2 SQIVND (reference sequence). CDR3 residues: CATRRVTNTEAFF. The CDR3 region has the DNA TGTGCCACCCGACGGGTCACCAACACTGAAGCTTTCTTT. Together with reference TRBV19 and TRBJ1-1, the CDR3 gives the full variable domain: DGGITQSPKYLFRKEGQNVTLSCEQNLNHDAMYWYRQDPGQGLRLIYYSQIVNDFQKGDIAEGYSVSREKKESFPLTVTSAQKNPTAFYLCATRRVTNTEAFFGQGTRLTVV.